This T cell receptor (beta chain) appears in the sequencing data of a study of vaccination and CD4 T cells after COVID-19. Points from the study as a whole: Median SARS-CoV-2-reactive clonotype numbers went up from approximately 21 to 40, but not significantly.

Treatment of the sample: roughly 11-day PBMC culture with coronavirus spike peptide pools or control peptides (ViraFEST assay). At the Johns Hopkins FTIC core, DNA taken from cultured CD4+ T cells was sequenced by way of the Oncomine TCR Beta short-read assay. TCRdb passed the PCR reads through MiXCR, listing each CDR3 protein once. Of 10,000 to 15,000 distinct CDR3 sequences in the sample, just under 75% were seen once. Comment on this clonotype: No antigen is known for it.

The CDR3 is made up of 13 amino acids. Germline-derived CDR1 and CDR2 are SGHAT and FQNNGV. V lost 3 bases, J lost 7 bases, and 7 bases lay in between. The chain has TRBV11-2 and TRBJ1-6; D remains unclear. Sequenced: CD4+ T cells from blood, cultured in vitro. The TCR sequence derives from a human donor who had recovered from COVID-19. The CDR3 DNA sequence: TGTGCCAGCAGCTTCCCGACAAATTCACCCCTCCACTTT. Amino acids: CASSFPTNSPLHF.